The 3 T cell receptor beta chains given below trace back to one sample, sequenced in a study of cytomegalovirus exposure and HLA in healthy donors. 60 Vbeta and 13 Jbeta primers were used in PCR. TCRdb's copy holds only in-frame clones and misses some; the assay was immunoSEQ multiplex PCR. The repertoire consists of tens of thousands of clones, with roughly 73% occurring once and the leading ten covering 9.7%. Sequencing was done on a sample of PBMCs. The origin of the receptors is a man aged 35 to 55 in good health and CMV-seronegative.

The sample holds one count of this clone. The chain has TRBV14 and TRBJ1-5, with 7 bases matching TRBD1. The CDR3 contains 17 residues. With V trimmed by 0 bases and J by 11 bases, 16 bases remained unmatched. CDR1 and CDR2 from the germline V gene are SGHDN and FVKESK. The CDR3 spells CASSQEGGRGRPGTQHF. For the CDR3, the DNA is TGTGCCAGCAGCCAAGAAGGAGGTAGGGGGCGTCCAGGGACCCAGCATTTT.

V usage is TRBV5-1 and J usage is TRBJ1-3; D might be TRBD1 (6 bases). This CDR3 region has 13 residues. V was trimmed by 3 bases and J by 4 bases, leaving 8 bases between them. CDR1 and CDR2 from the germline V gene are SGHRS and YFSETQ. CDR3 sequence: CASSSGQGNTIYF. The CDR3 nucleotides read TGCGCCAGCAGCTCCGGACAGGGAAACACCATATATTTT.

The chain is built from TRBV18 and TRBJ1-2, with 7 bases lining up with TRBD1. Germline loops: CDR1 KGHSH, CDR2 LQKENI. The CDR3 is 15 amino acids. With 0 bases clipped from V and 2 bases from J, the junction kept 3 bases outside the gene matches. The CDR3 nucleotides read TGTGCCAGCTCACCACCGAGACAGGGAAACTATGGCTACACCTTC. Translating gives CASSPPRQGNYGYTF.